One and the same sample provided the 16 T cell receptor beta chains below, sequenced in a study of blood T cell repertoires in COVID-19. The method was immunoSEQ multiplex PCR; TCRdb's version includes in-frame clones alone and lacks a portion of them. This sample has approximately 240,000 clones, with 85% to 95% found just once. Sequencing was carried out using PBMCs or T cells enriched from blood (not recorded which). These receptors were collected from a woman under 30 who had recovered from COVID-19.

This clone showed up just once. The gene calls are TRBV7-2 and TRBJ1-1; possibly TRBD1 for D (6 bases). The germline V and J ends were trimmed by 1 base and 2 bases, with 14 bases remaining between them. Germline assignment: CDR1 SGHTA and CDR2 FQGNSA. The CDR3 contains 16 residues. CDR3 coding DNA: TGTGCCAGCAGCTTAGGGGGGCGAGGGCGTAACACTGAAGCTTTCTTT. Translating gives CASSLGGRGRNTEAFF.

The DNA for the CDR3 is TGTGCCAGCAGTCCCCCTGGGAGGAGCACAGATACGCAGTATTTT. This encodes CASSPPGRSTDTQYF. The rearrangement uses TRBV6-2 or TRBV6-3 and TRBJ2-3; D may be TRBD2 (6 bases). This CDR3 comprises 15 residues. The germline V gene has CDR1 MNHEY and CDR2 SVGEGT. Trimming pared 5 bases from V and 0 bases from J, leaving 12 bases between.

The V and J genes are TRBV10-3 and TRBJ2-4; 8 nucleotides align to TRBD2. The ends lost 8 bases at V and 9 bases at J; junction bases unmatched: 12. This CDR3 region has 14 residues. Germline V gene sequence: CDR1 ENHRY, CDR2 SYGVKD. The CDR3 sequence: CAISTSGGRIIQYF. The CDR3 nucleotides read TGTGCCATCTCAACCTCGGGAGGGCGGATCATTCAGTACTTC.

This chain joins TRBV11-3 and TRBJ2-2; 8 bases fit TRBD1. V was clipped by 3 bases and J by 2 bases; unmatched bases: 5. The CDR3 has 16 amino acids. Germline-derived CDR1 and CDR2 are SGHNT and YENEEA. CDR3 amino acids: CASSFMGQVNTGELFF. Written as DNA, the CDR3 is TGTGCCAGCAGCTTCATGGGACAGGTTAACACCGGGGAGCTGTTTTTT.

V usage is TRBV4-1 and J usage is TRBJ1-5; 7 bases fit TRBD1. Germline CDR1 reads MGHRA; CDR2 reads YSYEKL. J lost 7 bases, V lost 4 bases, and 10 bases had no gene match. The CDR3 runs to 15 residues. DNA for the CDR3: TGCGCCAGCAGCCGAGGGGACAGCTTCGGACAGCCCCAGCATTTT. As protein: CASSRGDSFGQPQHF.

This sequence joins TRBV28 and TRBJ1-2; 8 positions agree with TRBD1. Germline V gene data show CDR1 as MDHEN and CDR2 as SYDVKM. V dropped 6 bases and J dropped 7; count of bases not matched to a gene: 7. The CDR3 runs 13 residues. This CDR3 reads CASRLDRAAGYTF. Written as DNA, the CDR3 is TGTGCCAGCAGGCTGGACAGGGCGGCTGGCTACACCTTC.

About this clone itself: Other DNA sequences from this sample encode an identical CDR3 as well. The rearrangement uses TRBV12-3 or TRBV12-4 and TRBJ1-5, with 7 bases fitting TRBD1. The V and J ends lost 6 bases and 4 bases, in that order; junction bases with no gene match: 3. CDR3 size: 13 residues. The CDR3 coding sequence is TGTGCCAGCAGGGGACAGCCGAATCAGCCCCAGCATTTT. Its protein is CASRGQPNQPQHF.

This clone appeared a single time. The chain is built from TRBV5-1 and TRBJ2-1; TRBD1 matches at 9 bases. Trimming took 0 bases from V and 7 from J; bases not matched to a gene: 8. The CDR3 runs 16 residues. CDR1 SGHRS and CDR2 YFSETQ come from the germline V gene. The CDR3 is CASSLDPGTGFNEQFF. As DNA, the CDR3 is TGCGCCAGCAGCTTGGACCCGGGGACAGGGTTTAATGAGCAGTTCTTC.

V gene TRBV19 combines with J gene TRBJ1-1; D possibly corresponds to TRBD1 (5 bases). The CDR3 loop spans 15 amino acids. V was shortened by 2 bases and J by 0 bases, with 10 bases between the two germline ends. Germline lookup yields CDR1 LNHDA and CDR2 SQIVND (reference sequence). DNA for the CDR3: TGTGCCAGTAGTATAAACAGGCGACTGAACACTGAAGCTTTCTTT. This sequence encodes CASSINRRLNTEAFF.

This rearrangement joins TRBV27 to TRBJ2-7; the D gene is possibly TRBD2 (5 bases). Looked up from germline, CDR1 is MNHEY and CDR2 is SMNVEV (reference sequence). V dropped 8 bases and J dropped 6 bases, with 14 bases sitting between them. The CDR3 consists of 12 residues. CDR3 in DNA: TGTGCCAGCCACTCCCTAGGAGGCGAGCAGTACTTC. This sequence encodes CASHSLGGEQYF.

This chain uses TRBV28 with TRBJ2-5; 9 positions agree with TRBD2. V lost 6 bases, J lost 3 bases, and 11 bases stayed unmatched. Germline lookup yields CDR1 MDHEN and CDR2 SYDVKM. This CDR3 region has 16 residues. The CDR3 bases are TGTGCCAGCAGCTCCCCCTCTAGCGGGAAAGAAGAGACCCAGTACTTC. Its translation: CASSSPSSGKEETQYF.

The chain links TRBV24-1 to TRBJ2-2; 12 positions agree with TRBD2. This CDR3 comprises 17 residues. V shed 4 bases, J shed 5 bases, and the junction held 7 bases outside the gene matches. Germline V gene sequence: CDR1 KGHDR, CDR2 SFDVKD. DNA of the CDR3: TGTGCCACCAGTGACATTGGGACTAGCGGGCAAACCGGGGAGCTGTTTTTT. It encodes CATSDIGTSGQTGELFF.

CDR3 sequence: CASSLDRVSGNTIYF. The CDR3 coding sequence is TGTGCCAGCAGCTTAGACCGGGTCTCTGGAAACACCATATATTTT. The genes are TRBV7-2 and TRBJ1-3; D not certain. V was shortened by 1 base and J by 0 bases, with 7 bases between the two germline ends. There are 15 residues in the CDR3. The germline V gene encodes CDR1 SGHTA and CDR2 FQGNSA. The entire variable domain, with the rest obtained from reference TRBV7-2 and TRBJ1-3, is as follows: GAGVSQSPSNKVTEKGKDVELRCDPISGHTALYWYRQSLGQGLEFLIYFQGNSAPDKSGLPSDRFSAERTGGSVSTLTIQRTQQEDSAVYLCASSLDRVSGNTIYFGEGSWLTVV.

The sample holds one count of this clone. V gene TRBV28 combines with J gene TRBJ1-3; no clear D gene. Germline V gives CDR1 MDHEN, CDR2 SYDVKM. Trimming shortened V by 7 bases and J by 7 bases, and 17 bases separated the two germline ends. CDR3 size: 14 residues. CDR3 protein: CASISPATRNTIYF. The CDR3 region has the DNA TGTGCCAGCATTTCCCCGGCGACTCGGAACACCATATATTTT.

V gene TRBV3-1 (or the pseudogene TRBV3-2) combines with J gene TRBJ2-2, with TRBD2 matching over 10 bases. After removal of 4 bases from V and 5 bases from J, the junction contained 4 bases not matched to a gene. This CDR3 is built from 15 residues. Germline loops: CDR1 LGHDT, CDR2 YNNKEL (reference sequence). The DNA for the CDR3 is TGTGCCAGCAGCCCGAGCGGGAGGGGGACCGGGGAGCTGTTTTTT. The encoded protein is CASSPSGRGTGELFF.

The chain is built from TRBV19 and TRBJ1-1; TRBD1 matches at 9 bases. V lost 9 bases and J lost 4; bases outside the gene matches: 15. Germline CDR1 LNHDA, CDR2 SQIVND (reference sequence). The CDR3 runs 16 residues. This CDR3 reads CARWGQGPTQITEAFF. CDR3 nucleotide sequence: TGTGCCAGATGGGGACAGGGCCCTACCCAAATCACTGAAGCTTTCTTT.